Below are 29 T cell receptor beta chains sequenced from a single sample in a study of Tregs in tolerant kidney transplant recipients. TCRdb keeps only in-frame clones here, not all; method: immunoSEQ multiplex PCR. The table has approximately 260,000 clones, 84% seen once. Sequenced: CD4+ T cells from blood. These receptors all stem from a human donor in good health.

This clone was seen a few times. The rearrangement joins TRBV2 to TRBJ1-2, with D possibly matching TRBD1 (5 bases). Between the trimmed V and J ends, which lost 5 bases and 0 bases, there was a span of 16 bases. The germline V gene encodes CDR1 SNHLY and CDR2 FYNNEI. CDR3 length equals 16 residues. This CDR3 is CASSSQGASANYGYTF. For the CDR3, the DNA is TGTGCCAGCAGTTCGCAAGGGGCGTCAGCTAACTATGGCTACACCTTC. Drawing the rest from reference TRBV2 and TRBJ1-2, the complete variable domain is EPEVTQTPSHQVTQMGQEVILRCVPISNHLYFYWYRQILGQKVEFLVSFYNNEISEKSEIFDDQFSVERPDGSNFTLKIRSTKLEDSAMYFCASSSQGASANYGYTFGSGTRLTVV.

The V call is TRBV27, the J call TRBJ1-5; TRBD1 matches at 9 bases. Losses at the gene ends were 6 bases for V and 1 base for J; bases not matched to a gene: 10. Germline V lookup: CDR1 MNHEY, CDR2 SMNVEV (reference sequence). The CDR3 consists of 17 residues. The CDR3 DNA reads TGTGCCAGCAGAGGGACGGGGACAGGGTCGAGCAATCAGCCCCAGCATTTT. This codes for CASRGTGTGSSNQPQHF.

The CDR3 DNA is TGTGCCAGCAGCTTGAAATCCGATGGGGAGACCCAGTACTTC. Its translation: CASSLKSDGETQYF. V is TRBV5-4 and J is TRBJ2-5; D remains ambiguous. This CDR3 is built from 14 residues. Trimming removed 1 base at V and 5 bases at J, with 12 bases between. From germline, CDR1 is SGHNT and CDR2 YYREEE (reference sequence).

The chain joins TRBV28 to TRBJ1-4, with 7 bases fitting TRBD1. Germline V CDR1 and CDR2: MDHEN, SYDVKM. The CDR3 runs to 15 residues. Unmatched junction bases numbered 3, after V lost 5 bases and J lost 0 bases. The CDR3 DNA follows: TGTGCCAGCAGTAGAGGGGGCGCAACTAATGAAAAACTGTTTTTT. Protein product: CASSRGGATNEKLFF.

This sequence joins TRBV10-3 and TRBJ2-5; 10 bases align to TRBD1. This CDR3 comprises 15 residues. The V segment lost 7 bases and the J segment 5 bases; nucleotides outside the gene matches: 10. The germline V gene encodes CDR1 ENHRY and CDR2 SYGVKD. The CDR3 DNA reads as TGTGCCATCACTAGGACAGGGGGTCGATTTGAGACCCAGTACTTC. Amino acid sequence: CAITRTGGRFETQYF.

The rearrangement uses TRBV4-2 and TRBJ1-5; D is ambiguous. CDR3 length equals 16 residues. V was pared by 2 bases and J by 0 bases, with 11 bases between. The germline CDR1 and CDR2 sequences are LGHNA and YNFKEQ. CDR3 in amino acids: CASSQWADYSNQPQHF. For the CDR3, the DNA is TGTGCCAGCAGCCAATGGGCAGACTATAGCAATCAGCCCCAGCATTTT.

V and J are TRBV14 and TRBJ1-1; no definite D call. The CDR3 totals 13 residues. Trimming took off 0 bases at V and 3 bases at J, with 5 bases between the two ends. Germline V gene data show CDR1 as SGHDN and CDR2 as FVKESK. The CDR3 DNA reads TGTGCCAGCAGCCAAGAAATGGACACTGAAGCTTTCTTT. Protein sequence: CASSQEMDTEAFF.

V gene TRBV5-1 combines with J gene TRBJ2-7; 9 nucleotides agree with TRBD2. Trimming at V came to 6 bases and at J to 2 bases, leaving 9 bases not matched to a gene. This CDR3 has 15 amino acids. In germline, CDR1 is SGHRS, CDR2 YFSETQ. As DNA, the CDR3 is TGCGCCAGCACCCCCGATAGCGGGAGAGCCTACGAGCAGTACTTC. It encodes CASTPDSGRAYEQYF.

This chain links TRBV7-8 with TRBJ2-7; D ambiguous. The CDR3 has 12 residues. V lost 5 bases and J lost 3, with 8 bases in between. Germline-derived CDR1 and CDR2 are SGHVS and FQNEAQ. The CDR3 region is CASSAQSYEQYF. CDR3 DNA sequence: TGTGCCAGCAGCGCACAGAGCTACGAGCAGTACTTC.

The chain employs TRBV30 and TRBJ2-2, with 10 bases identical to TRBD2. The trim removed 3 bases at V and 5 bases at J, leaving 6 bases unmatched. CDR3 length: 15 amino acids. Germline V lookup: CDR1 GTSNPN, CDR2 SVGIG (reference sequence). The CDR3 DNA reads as TGTGCCTGGAGGGGAAGCGGGAGGGCGACCGGGGAGCTGTTTTTT. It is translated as CAWRGSGRATGELFF.

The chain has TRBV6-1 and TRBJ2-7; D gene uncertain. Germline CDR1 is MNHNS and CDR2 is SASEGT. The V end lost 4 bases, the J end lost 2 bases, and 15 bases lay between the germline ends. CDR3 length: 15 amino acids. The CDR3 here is CASSVGQNIAYEQYF. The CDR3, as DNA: TGTGCCAGCAGTGTTGGCCAGAACATTGCCTACGAGCAGTACTTC.

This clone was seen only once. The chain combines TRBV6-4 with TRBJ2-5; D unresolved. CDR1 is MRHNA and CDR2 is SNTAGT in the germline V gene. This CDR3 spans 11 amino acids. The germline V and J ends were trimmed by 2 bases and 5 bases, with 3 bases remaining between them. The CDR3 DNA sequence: TGTGCCAGCAGTGACACGGAGACCCAGTACTTC. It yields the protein CASSDTETQYF.

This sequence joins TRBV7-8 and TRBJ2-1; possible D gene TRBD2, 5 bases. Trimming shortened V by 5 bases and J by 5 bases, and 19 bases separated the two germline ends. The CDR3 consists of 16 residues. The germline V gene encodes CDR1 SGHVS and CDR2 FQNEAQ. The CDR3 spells CASSIEGLLINNEQFF. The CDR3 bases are TGTGCCAGCAGCATCGAGGGTTTACTGATCAACAATGAGCAGTTCTTC.

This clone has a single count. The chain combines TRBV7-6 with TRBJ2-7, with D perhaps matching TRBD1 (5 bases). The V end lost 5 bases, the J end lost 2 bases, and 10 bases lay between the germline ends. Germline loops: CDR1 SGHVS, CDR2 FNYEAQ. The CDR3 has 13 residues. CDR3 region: CASSMDITYEQYF. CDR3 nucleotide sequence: TGTGCCAGCAGCATGGACATCACCTACGAGCAGTACTTC.

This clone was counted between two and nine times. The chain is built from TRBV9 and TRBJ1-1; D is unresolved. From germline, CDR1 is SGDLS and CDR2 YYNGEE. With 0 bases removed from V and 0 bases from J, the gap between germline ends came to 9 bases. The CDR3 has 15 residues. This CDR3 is CASSVDAAMNTEAFF. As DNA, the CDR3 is TGTGCCAGCAGCGTAGATGCAGCCATGAACACTGAAGCTTTCTTT. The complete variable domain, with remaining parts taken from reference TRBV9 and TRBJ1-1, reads DSGVTQTPKHLITATGQRVTLRCSPRSGDLSVYWYQQSLDQGLQFLIQYYNGEERAKGNILERFSAQQFPDLHSELNLSSLELGDSALYFCASSVDAAMNTEAFFGQGTRLTVV.

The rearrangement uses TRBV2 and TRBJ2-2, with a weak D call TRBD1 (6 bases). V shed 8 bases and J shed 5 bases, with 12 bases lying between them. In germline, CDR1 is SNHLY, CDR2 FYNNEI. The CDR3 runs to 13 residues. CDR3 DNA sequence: TGTGCCAGCTCTGGACAGAGAACCGGGGAGCTGTTTTTT. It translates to CASSGQRTGELFF.

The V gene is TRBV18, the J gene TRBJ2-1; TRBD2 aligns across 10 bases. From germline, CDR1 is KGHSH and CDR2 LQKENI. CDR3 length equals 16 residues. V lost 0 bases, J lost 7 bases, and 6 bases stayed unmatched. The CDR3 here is CASSPPLLAGLNEQFF. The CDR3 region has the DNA TGTGCCAGCTCACCACCGTTACTAGCGGGGTTAAATGAGCAGTTCTTC.

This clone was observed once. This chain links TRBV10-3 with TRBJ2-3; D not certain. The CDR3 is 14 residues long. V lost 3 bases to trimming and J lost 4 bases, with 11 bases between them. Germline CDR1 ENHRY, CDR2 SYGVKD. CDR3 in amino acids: CAISDPIHPDTQYF. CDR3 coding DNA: TGTGCCATCAGTGATCCTATCCACCCAGATACGCAGTATTTT.

This chain's CDR3 is CASSSRVYQPQHF. As DNA, the CDR3 is TGTGCCAGCAGTAGCAGGGTCTATCAGCCCCAGCATTTT. The chain couples TRBV6-1 to TRBJ1-5, with D maybe TRBD1 (5 bases). Germline lookup yields CDR1 MNHNS and CDR2 SASEGT. The CDR3 sequence is 13 residues long. Trimming removed 5 bases at V and 5 bases at J, with 10 bases between.

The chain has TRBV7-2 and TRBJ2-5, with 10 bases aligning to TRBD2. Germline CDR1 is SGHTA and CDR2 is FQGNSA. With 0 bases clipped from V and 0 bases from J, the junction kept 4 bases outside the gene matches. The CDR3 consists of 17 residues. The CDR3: CASSLARAGGYQETQYF. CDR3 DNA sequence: TGTGCCAGCAGCTTAGCCAGAGCGGGGGGGTACCAAGAGACCCAGTACTTC.

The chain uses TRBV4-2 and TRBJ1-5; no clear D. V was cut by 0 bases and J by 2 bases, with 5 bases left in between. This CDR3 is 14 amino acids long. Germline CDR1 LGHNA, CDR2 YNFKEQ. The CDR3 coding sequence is TGTGCCAGCAGCCAAGATCGAGGCAATCAGCCCCAGCATTTT. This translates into CASSQDRGNQPQHF.

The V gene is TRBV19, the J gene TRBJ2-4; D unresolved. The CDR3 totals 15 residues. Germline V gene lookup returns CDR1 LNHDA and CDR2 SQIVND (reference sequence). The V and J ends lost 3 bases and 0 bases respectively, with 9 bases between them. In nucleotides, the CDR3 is TGTGCCAGTAGTATTGACTCCCTAGCCAAAAACATTCAGTACTTC. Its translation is CASSIDSLAKNIQYF.

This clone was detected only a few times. The CDR3 coding sequence is TGTGCCAGTAGTCAAAGACAGGCTTCTAACTATGGCTACACCTTC. The encoded protein is CASSQRQASNYGYTF. The chain has TRBV19 and TRBJ1-2, with D possibly matching TRBD1 (6 bases). V lost 5 bases and J lost 0, with 13 bases in between. The CDR3 consists of 15 residues. Per the germline V gene, CDR1 is LNHDA and CDR2 is SQIVND (reference sequence).

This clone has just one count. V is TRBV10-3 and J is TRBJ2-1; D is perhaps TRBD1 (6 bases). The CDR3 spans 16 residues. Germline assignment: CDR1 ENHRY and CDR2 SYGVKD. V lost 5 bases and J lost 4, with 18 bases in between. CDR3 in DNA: TGTGCCATCAGTTTTGGACAGCCAGATTCTTACAATGAGCAGTTCTTC. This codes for CAISFGQPDSYNEQFF.

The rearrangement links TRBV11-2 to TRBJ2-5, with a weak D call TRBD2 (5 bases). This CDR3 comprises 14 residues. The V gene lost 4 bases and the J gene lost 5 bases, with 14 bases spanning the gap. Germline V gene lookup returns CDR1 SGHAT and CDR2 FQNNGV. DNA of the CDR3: TGTGCCAGCAGCTACCGACGGGGAAGGGAGACCCAGTACTTC. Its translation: CASSYRRGRETQYF.

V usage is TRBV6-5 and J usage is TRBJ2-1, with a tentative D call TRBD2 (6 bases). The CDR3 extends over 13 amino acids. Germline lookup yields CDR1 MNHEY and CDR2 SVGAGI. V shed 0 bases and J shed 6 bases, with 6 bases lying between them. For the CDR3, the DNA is TGTGCCAGCAGTTACTCGACTAGCAATGAGCAGTTCTTC. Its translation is CASSYSTSNEQFF.

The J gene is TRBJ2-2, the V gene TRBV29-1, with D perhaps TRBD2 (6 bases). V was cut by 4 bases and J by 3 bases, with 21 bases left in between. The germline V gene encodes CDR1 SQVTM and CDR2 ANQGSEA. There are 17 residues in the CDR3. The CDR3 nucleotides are TGCAGCGTTGTTCTTCGACGGAGGGCCTCCTACACCGGGGAGCTGTTTTTT. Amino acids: CSVVLRRRASYTGELFF.

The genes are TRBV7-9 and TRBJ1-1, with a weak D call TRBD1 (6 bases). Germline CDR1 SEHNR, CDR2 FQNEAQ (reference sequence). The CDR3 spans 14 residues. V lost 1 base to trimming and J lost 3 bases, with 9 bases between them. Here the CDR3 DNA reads TGTGCCAGCAGCTTAGAAGGGGGGCACACTGAAGCTTTCTTT. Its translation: CASSLEGGHTEAFF.

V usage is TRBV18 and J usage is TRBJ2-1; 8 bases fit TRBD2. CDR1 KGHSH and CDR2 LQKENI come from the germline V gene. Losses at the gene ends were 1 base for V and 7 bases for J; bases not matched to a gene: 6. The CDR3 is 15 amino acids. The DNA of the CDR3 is TGTGCCAGCTCACCACGGCTAGCGGGCCTGAATGAGCAGTTCTTC. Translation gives CASSPRLAGLNEQFF. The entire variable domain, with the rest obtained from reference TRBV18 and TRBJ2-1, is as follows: NAGVMQNPRHLVRRRGQEARLRCSPMKGHSHVYWYRQLPEEGLKFMVYLQKENIIDESGMPKERFSAEFPKEGPSILRIQQVVRGDSAAYFCASSPRLAGLNEQFFGPGTRLTVL.